This section outlines one TCR beta chain sequence together with its context. Here immunoSEQ multiplex PCR was the method, and the copy in TCRdb shows in-frame clones only, minus some. The table has about 460,000 clones, approximately 91% seen once. This entry is derived from a study of blood T cell repertoires in COVID-19. In the study overall: Acute and convalescent COVID-19 specimens originated in the United States, Italy and Spain.

With V trimmed by 0 bases and J by 7 bases, 14 bases remained unmatched. The germline CDR1 and CDR2 sequences are MNHNS and SASEGT. The CDR3 consists of 18 residues. Those enrolled, adults aged 18 to 89 years, came from around 24 US areas. V is TRBV6-1 and J is TRBJ2-2; 7 nucleotides match TRBD1. The receptor comes from an older woman who had recovered from COVID-19. Material for sequencing was PBMCs or T cells enriched from blood (not recorded which). CDR3 in DNA: TGTGCCAGCAGTGAAGCGAGTTTGACAGGGACCCGATTCGGGGAGCTGTTTTTT. Translating it yields CASSEASLTGTRFGELFF.